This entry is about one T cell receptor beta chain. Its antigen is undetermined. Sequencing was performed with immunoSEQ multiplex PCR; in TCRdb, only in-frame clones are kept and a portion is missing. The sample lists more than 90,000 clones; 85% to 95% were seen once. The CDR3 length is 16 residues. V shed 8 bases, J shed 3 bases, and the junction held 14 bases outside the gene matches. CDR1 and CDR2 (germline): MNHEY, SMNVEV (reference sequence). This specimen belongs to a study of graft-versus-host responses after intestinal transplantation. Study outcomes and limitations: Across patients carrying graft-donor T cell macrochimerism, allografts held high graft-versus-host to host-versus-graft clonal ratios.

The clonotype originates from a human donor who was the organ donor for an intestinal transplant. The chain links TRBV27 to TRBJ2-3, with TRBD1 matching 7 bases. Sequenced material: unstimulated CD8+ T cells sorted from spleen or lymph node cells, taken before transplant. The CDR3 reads CASGPIGTARTDTQYF. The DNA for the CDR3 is TGTGCCAGCGGGCCAATCGGGACAGCGAGGACAGATACGCAGTATTTT.